This T cell receptor beta chain originates from a study of identical twins. This clonotype was seen ten or more times. Germline V gives CDR1 MNHNS, CDR2 SASEGT. This CDR3 comprises 15 residues. The V and J ends lost 5 bases and 5 bases respectively, with 18 bases between them. TCRdb independently ran MiXCR on the 5' RACE reads; one entry per CDR3 protein. The sample gives around 480,000 distinct CDR3 sequences, 13% to 15% of which show up once; 0.8% to 1% is in the top ten. This same sample was also part of a study on yellow fever vaccine responses in identical twins.

The clonotype comes from a woman aged 18-29 years in good health. The sample was CD4+ T cells sorted from blood. The chain couples TRBV6-1 to TRBJ1-1; weak D call: TRBD1 (5 bases). In nucleotides, the CDR3 is TGTGCCAGCAGTCCCCGGGACCCCCCGGGGACTGAAGCTTTCTTT. Its protein is CASSPRDPPGTEAFF.